This TCR beta chain was captured by sequencing in a study of post-analysis software for immune sequencing data. About the research overall: Relapsing-remitting, secondary progressive and progressive-relapsing forms made up the multiple sclerosis disease courses.

Prepared TCR beta cDNA libraries contained unique molecular identifiers. T cells numbering roughly 1 to 10 million yielded roughly 0.5 million cDNA molecules. TCRdb re-called the PCR reads with MiXCR, one entry per CDR3 protein. The sample records approximately 460,000 distinct CDR3 sequences, approximately 45% being singletons. Study conclusions and caveats: Strong co-clustering by F measure was evident for samples that had been prepared in the same batch.

A remark on this clonotype: Its antigen is unidentified.

Sequencing used blood. The origin of this receptor is a girl aged 5-17 years with multiple sclerosis.

CDR3 nucleotide sequence: TGCAGTGCTAGAGGCGGGAGGGCCCGTCCTGAGCAGTTCTTC. This encodes CSARGGRARPEQFF. V usage is TRBV20-1 and J usage is TRBJ2-1; 9 nucleotides align to TRBD2. CDR3 length equals 14 residues. Trimming cost V 1 base and J 9 bases; bases outside gene matches: 7. From germline, CDR1 is DFQATT and CDR2 SNEGSKA (reference sequence).